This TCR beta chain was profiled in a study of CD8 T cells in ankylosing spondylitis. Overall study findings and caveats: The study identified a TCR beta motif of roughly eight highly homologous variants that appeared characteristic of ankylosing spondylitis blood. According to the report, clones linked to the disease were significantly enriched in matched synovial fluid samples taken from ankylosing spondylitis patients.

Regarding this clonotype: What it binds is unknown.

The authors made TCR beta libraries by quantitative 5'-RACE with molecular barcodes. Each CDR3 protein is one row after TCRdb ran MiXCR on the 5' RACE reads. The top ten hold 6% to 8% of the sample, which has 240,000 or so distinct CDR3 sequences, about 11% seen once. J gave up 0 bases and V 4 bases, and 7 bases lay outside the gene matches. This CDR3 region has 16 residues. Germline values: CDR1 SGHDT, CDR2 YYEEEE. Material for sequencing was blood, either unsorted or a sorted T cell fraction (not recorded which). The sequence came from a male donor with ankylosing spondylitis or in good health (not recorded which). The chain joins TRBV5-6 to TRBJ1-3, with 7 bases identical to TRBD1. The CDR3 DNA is TGTGCCAGCAGCGGGACAGCTACAAGCTCTGGAAACACCATATATTTT. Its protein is CASSGTATSSGNTIYF.